The source of this TCR beta chain is a study of blood T cell repertoires in COVID-19. Study summary: The samples span acute and convalescent COVID-19 from the United States, Italy and Spain.

Followed longitudinally, the Seattle patients had been enrolled during active infection. Under the authors' procedure: Using reference gene primer amplification, nucleated cell counts were estimated. Sequenced by immunoSEQ multiplex PCR; TCRdb stores in-frame clones only, minus some. The V and J calls and the clone size are those of that table, but D and trimming were determined from the DNA. The sample lists roughly 250,000 clones, approximately 87% occurring once. This clone was found a few times. Source material: peripheral blood. The origin of this receptor is a woman in her 30s with COVID-19, enrolled during active disease.

The CDR3 spells CASSDSRTGVVLQPQHF. CDR3 nucleotides: TGTGCCAGCAGTGACAGTAGGACAGGGGTGGTTTTGCAGCCCCAGCATTTT. The chain has TRBV6-4 and TRBJ1-5, with TRBD1 identical over 9 bases. The CDR3 covers 17 residues. The germline CDR1 and CDR2 sequences are MRHNA and SNTAGT. The V segment lost 2 bases and the J segment 7 bases; nucleotides outside the gene matches: 12.